This T cell receptor (beta chain) was profiled in a study of blood T cell repertoires in COVID-19. Study summary: From T cells, B-cell-depleted T cells, or PBMCs came the material, which was cDNA or gDNA.

Seattle's enrolled individuals joined amid active infection and were then monitored longitudinally. V trimming: 0 bases; J trimming: 0 bases; junction bases outside the gene matches: 5. Germline CDR1 and CDR2: SGHRS and YFSETQ. The CDR3 is 17 amino acids. Original analysis: Reference gene primer amplification in the assay estimated nucleated cell counts. Only in-frame clones appear in the TCRdb table, and some are missing; sequencing was by immunoSEQ multiplex PCR. V, J and clone size reflect that table, while D and trimming were determined from the DNA. Of more than 60,000 clones in the sample, roughly four fifths were seen once. This clone was seen only once.

The chain has TRBV5-1 and TRBJ2-1; the match to TRBD1 covers 8 bases. The source is a man aged 45-65 years with COVID-19, enrolled during active disease. The specimen was peripheral blood. CDR3 nucleotide sequence: TGCGCCAGCAGCTTGGGGACAGGGATCATCTCCTACAATGAGCAGTTCTTC. Translating it yields CASSLGTGIISYNEQFF. The full variable domain, with the rest looked up from reference TRBV5-1 and TRBJ2-1, is KAGVTQTPRYLIKTRGQQVTLSCSPISGHRSVSWYQQTPGQGLQFLFEYFSETQRNKGNFPGRFSGRQFSNSRSEMNVSTLELGDSALYLCASSLGTGIISYNEQFFGPGTRLTVL.